This TCR beta chain stems from a study of T cell repertoires in cytomegalovirus infection. Study overall: Researchers turned to recently identified HLA-C-restricted CMV epitopes as well as well-studied HLA-B-restricted ones. Signatures in public TCR beta sequences pointed to both CMV infection and matching HLA type. Study observations and caveats: Individuals carrying CMV plus the relevant HLA were identified by cumulative frequency of public TCR beta families.

CDR1 and CDR2 (germline): SGHTA, FQGTGA. Trimming shortened V by 5 bases and J by 3 bases, and 11 bases separated the two germline ends. The CDR3 is 14 amino acids. Turning to this clonotype: Its specificity is unknown.

TCRdb independently ran MiXCR on the reads; one entry per CDR3 protein. The data contain around 89,000 distinct CDR3 sequences, over 25% of them singletons. The sequence was obtained from a human donor in good health (CMV status not recorded). Some clones in this sample may be carry-over from other donors' samples. This chain connects TRBV7-3 to TRBJ2-1; possible D gene TRBD1, 5 bases. The sequencing used CD8+ T cells from cultured PBMCs, collected from culture after CMV antigen stimulation. Here the CDR3 reads CASSTSQDYNEQFF. The CDR3 DNA reads TGTGCCAGCAGCACCTCACAGGACTACAATGAGCAGTTCTTC.